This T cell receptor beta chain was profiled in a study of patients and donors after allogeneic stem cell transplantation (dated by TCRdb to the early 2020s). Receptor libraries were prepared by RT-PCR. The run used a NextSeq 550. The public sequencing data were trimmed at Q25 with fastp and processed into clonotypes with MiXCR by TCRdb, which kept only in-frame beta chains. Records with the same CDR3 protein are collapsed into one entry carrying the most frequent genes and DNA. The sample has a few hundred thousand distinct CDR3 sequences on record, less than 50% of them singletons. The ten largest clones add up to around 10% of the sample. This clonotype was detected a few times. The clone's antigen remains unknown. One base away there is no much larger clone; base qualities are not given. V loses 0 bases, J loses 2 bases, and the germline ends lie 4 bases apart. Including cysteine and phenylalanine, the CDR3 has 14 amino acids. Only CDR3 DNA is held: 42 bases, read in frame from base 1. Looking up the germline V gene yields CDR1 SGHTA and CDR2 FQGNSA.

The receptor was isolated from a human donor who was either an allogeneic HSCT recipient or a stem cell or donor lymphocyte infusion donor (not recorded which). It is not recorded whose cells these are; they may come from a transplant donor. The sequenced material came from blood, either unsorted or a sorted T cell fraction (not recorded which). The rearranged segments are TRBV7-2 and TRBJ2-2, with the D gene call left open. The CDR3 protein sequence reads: CASSLATNTGELFF. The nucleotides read TGTGCCAGCAGCTTAGCAACAAACACCGGGGAGCTGTTTTTT.